Listed below are T cell receptor beta chains from one sample, sequenced in a study of early T cells in non-severe SARS-CoV-2 infection. Each CDR3 protein is one row after TCRdb ran MiXCR on the 5' RACE reads. Of 70,000 or so distinct CDR3 sequences listed, more than 10% are singletons. Source material: whole blood. The source is an adult who was a healthcare worker with PCR-confirmed SARS-CoV-2 infection or an uninfected control (not recorded which). The CDR3 runs from the conserved cysteine through the conserved F or W. D genes are given only for firm matches. Not every row has a clone size; where given, it reads once, few, many or a size class.

v_gene: TRBV28; d_gene: NA; abundance: NA; j_gene: TRBJ1-2; CDR3nt: TGTGCCAGCAGTTTACAGGGAATCTATGGCTACACCTTC; CDR3aa: CASSLQGIYGYTF
v_gene: TRBV19; d_gene: TRBD1; abundance: NA; j_gene: TRBJ2-7; CDR3nt: TGTGCCAGTAGTTCGCCAGGGGGCGTAAACTCCTACGAGCAGTACTTC; CDR3aa: CASSSPGGVNSYEQYF
v_gene: TRBV7-6; d_gene: TRBD2; abundance: few; j_gene: TRBJ2-1; CDR3nt: TGTGCCAGCAGCTTATATAAAGATGGGACTAGCGGAGTCTGGGATGAGCAGTTCTTC; CDR3aa: CASSLYKDGTSGVWDEQFF
v_gene: TRBV5-6; d_gene: NA; abundance: NA; j_gene: TRBJ1-2; CDR3nt: TGTGCCAGCAGCCGGGACGGCTATGGCTACACCTTC; CDR3aa: CASSRDGYGYTF
v_gene: TRBV5-4; d_gene: TRBD1; abundance: many; j_gene: TRBJ1-6; CDR3nt: TGTGCCAGCAGTTACGACAGGGGAAATCTGGCGAATTCACCCCTCCACTTT; CDR3aa: CASSYDRGNLANSPLHF
v_gene: TRBV5-1; d_gene: TRBD2; abundance: few; j_gene: TRBJ2-3; CDR3nt: TGCGCCAGCAGCTTGAAAGCGGGACGGGCAGATACGCAGTATTTT; CDR3aa: CASSLKAGRADTQYF
v_gene: TRBV7-8; d_gene: TRBD1; abundance: NA; j_gene: TRBJ1-1; CDR3nt: TGTGCCAGCAGCCCCCGACAGGGGGGCGCGAACACTGAAGCTTTCTTT; CDR3aa: CASSPRQGGANTEAFF
v_gene: TRBV11-3; d_gene: NA; abundance: NA; j_gene: TRBJ1-1; CDR3nt: TGTGCCAGCAGCTCCCGGGGGGCAGAAGCTTTCTTT; CDR3aa: CASSSRGAEAFF
v_gene: TRBV6-5; d_gene: NA; abundance: many; j_gene: TRBJ1-1; CDR3nt: TGTGCCAGCATCAAGGGTGTGAAGGCTTTCTTT; CDR3aa: CASIKGVKAFF
v_gene: TRBV27; d_gene: TRBD1; abundance: many; j_gene: TRBJ2-3; CDR3nt: TGTGCCAGCAAAACAGGGGACAGTTACACAGATACGCAGTATTTT; CDR3aa: CASKTGDSYTDTQYF
v_gene: TRBV27; d_gene: NA; abundance: few; j_gene: TRBJ2-1; CDR3nt: TGTGCCAGCACCTTTTCCCTACAGGGCTATGAGCAGTTCTTC; CDR3aa: CASTFSLQGYEQFF
v_gene: TRBV7-2; d_gene: NA; abundance: many; j_gene: TRBJ1-6; CDR3nt: TGTGCCAGCAGCTTAGCGTCTACAGGGAATTCACCCCTCCACTTT; CDR3aa: CASSLASTGNSPLHF
v_gene: TRBV28; d_gene: NA; abundance: NA; j_gene: TRBJ2-3; CDR3nt: TGTGCCATTCGCGACCGAACCATCACAGATACGCAGTATTTT; CDR3aa: CAIRDRTITDTQYF
v_gene: TRBV7-9; d_gene: TRBD2; abundance: many; j_gene: TRBJ2-3; CDR3nt: TGTGCCAGCAGCTTAGCGAGGACTAGCGGGAGCGACACAGATACGCAGTATTTT; CDR3aa: CASSLARTSGSDTDTQYF
v_gene: TRBV28; d_gene: TRBD1; abundance: many; j_gene: TRBJ1-1; CDR3nt: TGTGCCAGCAGAGACAGGGCTGGGATGAACACTGAAGCTTTCTTT; CDR3aa: CASRDRAGMNTEAFF